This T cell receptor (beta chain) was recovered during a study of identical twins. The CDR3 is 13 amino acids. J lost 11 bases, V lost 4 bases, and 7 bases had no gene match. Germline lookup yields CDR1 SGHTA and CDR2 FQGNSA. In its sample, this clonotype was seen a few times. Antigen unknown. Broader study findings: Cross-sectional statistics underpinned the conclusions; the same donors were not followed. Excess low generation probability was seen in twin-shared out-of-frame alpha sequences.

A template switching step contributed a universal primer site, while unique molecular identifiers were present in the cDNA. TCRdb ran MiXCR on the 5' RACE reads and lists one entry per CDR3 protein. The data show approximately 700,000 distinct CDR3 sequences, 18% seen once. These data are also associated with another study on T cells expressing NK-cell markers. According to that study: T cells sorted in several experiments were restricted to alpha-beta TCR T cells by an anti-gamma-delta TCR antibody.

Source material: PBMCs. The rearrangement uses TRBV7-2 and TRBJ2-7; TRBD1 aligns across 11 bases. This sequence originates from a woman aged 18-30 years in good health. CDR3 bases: TGTGCCAGCAGCTCCAGGACAGGGGGCATTGAGTACTTC. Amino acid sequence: CASSSRTGGIEYF.